These T cell receptor beta chains were read from a single sample in a study of T cell responses to AZD1222 COVID-19 vaccine. The data were produced by immunoSEQ multiplex PCR, yet TCRdb's version contains in-frame clones alone and is incomplete. The table lists tens of thousands of clones, 80% to 90% of them singletons. The sequencing here drew on peripheral blood, taken on day 0 of AZD1222 vaccination. All receptors derive from an adult in good health. The CDR3 runs from the conserved cysteine through the conserved F or W. The order of the fields is CDR3 length, D gene, V gene, J gene, clone size, CDR3 DNA, CDR3 protein. The D gene is left open where the match is weak. Where a row states a size, it is once, few, many or the class of an expanded clone; other rows omit it.

len: 14; d_gene: .; v_gene: TRBV6-2/TRBV6-3; j_gene: TRBJ2-7; abundance: .; CDR3nt: TGTGCCAGCAGCCCGGCGGTGTCAGCCTACGAGCAGTACTTC; CDR3aa: CASSPAVSAYEQYF
len: 14; d_gene: .; v_gene: TRBV2; j_gene: TRBJ2-2; abundance: .; CDR3nt: TGTGCCAGCAGTGCTAGGCCGAACACCGGGGAGCTGTTTTTT; CDR3aa: CASSARPNTGELFF
len: 13; d_gene: .; v_gene: TRBV2; j_gene: TRBJ1-2; abundance: .; CDR3nt: TGTGCCAGCAGTGACCCTTTTAACTATGGCTACACCTTC; CDR3aa: CASSDPFNYGYTF
len: 14; d_gene: .; v_gene: TRBV18; j_gene: TRBJ2-3; abundance: .; CDR3nt: TGTGCCAGCTCACCTTCGACCCAGCAGATCCCGCAGTATTTT; CDR3aa: CASSPSTQQIPQYF
len: 14; d_gene: TRBD1; v_gene: TRBV6-5; j_gene: TRBJ1-3; abundance: once; CDR3nt: TGTGCCAGCCGAAGGACAGGGGGCGGAAACACCATATATTTT; CDR3aa: CASRRTGGGNTIYF
len: 11; d_gene: .; v_gene: TRBV6-6; j_gene: TRBJ1-1; abundance: .; CDR3nt: TGTGCCAGCAGCAACCCGGGAAGGGCTTTCTTT; CDR3aa: CASSNPGRAFF
len: 13; d_gene: .; v_gene: TRBV3-1/TRBV3-2; j_gene: TRBJ2-7; abundance: .; CDR3nt: TGTGCCAGCAGCCAAGAATTCATTGTCGAGCAGTACTTC; CDR3aa: CASSQEFIVEQYF
len: 14; d_gene: .; v_gene: TRBV19; j_gene: TRBJ1-4; abundance: .; CDR3nt: TGTGCCAGTAGCCTGGGGGGCGGGAATGAAAAACTGTTTTTT; CDR3aa: CASSLGGGNEKLFF
len: 14; d_gene: .; v_gene: TRBV27; j_gene: TRBJ2-3; abundance: .; CDR3nt: TGTGCCAGCAGAACGCCAGGGGGCACAGATACGCAGTATTTT; CDR3aa: CASRTPGGTDTQYF
len: 17; d_gene: TRBD2; v_gene: TRBV19; j_gene: TRBJ2-1; abundance: .; CDR3nt: TGTGCCAGTAGTCCCGGGACTAGCGGGAGGGCCCGCAATGAGCAGTTCTTC; CDR3aa: CASSPGTSGRARNEQFF
len: 16; d_gene: TRBD2; v_gene: TRBV11-3; j_gene: TRBJ2-2; abundance: .; CDR3nt: TGTGCCAGCAGCCCGGAGGTAGCGGGATCGACCGGGGAGCTGTTTTTT; CDR3aa: CASSPEVAGSTGELFF
len: 16; d_gene: .; v_gene: TRBV7-9; j_gene: TRBJ1-3; abundance: .; CDR3nt: TGTGCCAGCAGCTTAGTCGGACAGTTGACTGGAAACACCATATATTTT; CDR3aa: CASSLVGQLTGNTIYF
len: 14; d_gene: .; v_gene: TRBV23-1; j_gene: TRBJ1-5; abundance: .; CDR3nt: TGCGCCAGCAGTCAATCGCGGGGGGATCAGCCCCAGCATTTT; CDR3aa: CASSQSRGDQPQHF
len: 13; d_gene: .; v_gene: TRBV11-2; j_gene: TRBJ1-1; abundance: .; CDR3nt: TGTGCCAGCAGCTTAGAGAGGAACACTGAAGCTTTCTTT; CDR3aa: CASSLERNTEAFF
len: 14; d_gene: TRBD1; v_gene: TRBV7-9; j_gene: TRBJ1-6; abundance: .; CDR3nt: TGTGCCAGCAGCTCTGGGACAGCGAATTCACCCCTCCACTTT; CDR3aa: CASSSGTANSPLHF
len: 15; d_gene: TRBD2; v_gene: TRBV28; j_gene: TRBJ2-1; abundance: .; CDR3nt: TGTGCCAGCAGGCTACCGGGACTAGGGTACAATGAGCAGTTCTTC; CDR3aa: CASRLPGLGYNEQFF
len: 15; d_gene: .; v_gene: TRBV19; j_gene: TRBJ1-1; abundance: .; CDR3nt: TGTGCCAGTAGTATAGTAGTGGGCACAAACACTGAAGCTTTCTTT; CDR3aa: CASSIVVGTNTEAFF
len: 15; d_gene: .; v_gene: TRBV3-1/TRBV3-2; j_gene: TRBJ1-2; abundance: .; CDR3nt: TGTGCCAGCAGCCCACAGCGAGCCCAAGGACATGGCTACACCTTC; CDR3aa: CASSPQRAQGHGYTF
len: 16; d_gene: .; v_gene: TRBV7-2; j_gene: TRBJ2-7; abundance: once; CDR3nt: TGTGCCAGCAGCTTAGGCCGGGGGCCCTCCACTTGGGAGCAGTACTTC; CDR3aa: CASSLGRGPSTWEQYF
len: 15; d_gene: .; v_gene: TRBV5-1; j_gene: TRBJ2-3; abundance: .; CDR3nt: TGCGCCAGCAGCTCCGGGACAATCAGCACAGATACGCAGTATTTT; CDR3aa: CASSSGTISTDTQYF
len: 13; d_gene: .; v_gene: TRBV19; j_gene: TRBJ1-1; abundance: .; CDR3nt: TGTGCCAGTAGTTTAGACAGTAACACTGAAGCTTTCTTT; CDR3aa: CASSLDSNTEAFF
len: 14; d_gene: .; v_gene: TRBV27; j_gene: TRBJ2-3; abundance: .; CDR3nt: TGTGCCAGCAGTCCCAGGACCGGCACAGATACGCAGTATTTT; CDR3aa: CASSPRTGTDTQYF
len: 13; d_gene: .; v_gene: TRBV28; j_gene: TRBJ2-7; abundance: .; CDR3nt: TGTGCCAGCAGCCTCGTACAGGGTATCAGGCAGTACTTC; CDR3aa: CASSLVQGIRQYF
len: 14; d_gene: .; v_gene: TRBV3-1/TRBV3-2; j_gene: TRBJ1-2; abundance: .; CDR3nt: TGTGCCAGCAGCCAAGATTCTCGGGGCTATGGCTACACCTTC; CDR3aa: CASSQDSRGYGYTF
len: 13; d_gene: .; v_gene: TRBV5-1; j_gene: TRBJ2-7; abundance: .; CDR3nt: TGCGCCAGCAGATCAGGGTCCTCCTACGAGCAGTACTTC; CDR3aa: CASRSGSSYEQYF
len: 16; d_gene: TRBD2; v_gene: TRBV6-6; j_gene: TRBJ2-1; abundance: .; CDR3nt: TGTGCCAGCAGTTCCTTAGCGGGGGCGGGGTCCAATGAGCAGTTCTTC; CDR3aa: CASSSLAGAGSNEQFF
len: 15; d_gene: .; v_gene: TRBV7-2; j_gene: TRBJ1-4; abundance: .; CDR3nt: TGTGCCAGCAGCCGCACGGTGTCAGGCCAGGAAAAACTGTTTTTT; CDR3aa: CASSRTVSGQEKLFF
len: 14; d_gene: .; v_gene: TRBV28; j_gene: TRBJ2-7; abundance: .; CDR3nt: TGTGCCAGCAGTTTGACAGGACCCCCCTACGAGCAGTACTTC; CDR3aa: CASSLTGPPYEQYF
len: 17; d_gene: .; v_gene: TRBV2; j_gene: TRBJ1-6; abundance: .; CDR3nt: TGTGCCAGCAGTGAAGCGCTTTCAGGGGATATTAATTCACCCCTCCACTTT; CDR3aa: CASSEALSGDINSPLHF
len: 14; d_gene: .; v_gene: TRBV30; j_gene: TRBJ2-2; abundance: .; CDR3nt: TGTGCCTGGAGTAGGGAAGCGAACACCGGGGAGCTGTTTTTT; CDR3aa: CAWSREANTGELFF
len: 14; d_gene: .; v_gene: TRBV30; j_gene: TRBJ2-7; abundance: .; CDR3nt: TGTGCCTGGAGTGAAGGAACAGGGACCTACGAGCAGTACTTC; CDR3aa: CAWSEGTGTYEQYF
len: 15; d_gene: .; v_gene: TRBV10-1; j_gene: TRBJ1-1; abundance: .; CDR3nt: TGCGCCAGCAGTGATACGGGGGCACCTGGGACTGAAGCTTTCTTT; CDR3aa: CASSDTGAPGTEAFF
len: 15; d_gene: .; v_gene: TRBV5-6; j_gene: TRBJ1-4; abundance: .; CDR3nt: TGTGCCAGCAGCTTGCAATCTTTACGGGAGGAAAAACTGTTTTTT; CDR3aa: CASSLQSLREEKLFF
len: 15; d_gene: .; v_gene: TRBV6-2/TRBV6-3; j_gene: TRBJ2-3; abundance: .; CDR3nt: TGTGCCAGCAGTTACGGCGGGGATCCTTTAGGGGAGCAGTATTTT; CDR3aa: CASSYGGDPLGEQYF
len: 14; d_gene: .; v_gene: TRBV7-8; j_gene: TRBJ2-7; abundance: .; CDR3nt: TGTGCCAGCAGCTTACGGCTATCCTACGAAGAGCAGTACTTC; CDR3aa: CASSLRLSYEEQYF
len: 14; d_gene: .; v_gene: TRBV14; j_gene: TRBJ2-5; abundance: .; CDR3nt: TGTGCCAGCAGCCAAGATTTAGCCCAAGAGACCCAGTACTTC; CDR3aa: CASSQDLAQETQYF
len: 15; d_gene: .; v_gene: TRBV7-8; j_gene: TRBJ2-2; abundance: once; CDR3nt: TGTGCCAGCAGCCGGTGGGCGGATCTAGCCGGGGAGCTGTTTTTT; CDR3aa: CASSRWADLAGELFF
len: 10; d_gene: .; v_gene: TRBV30; j_gene: TRBJ1-1; abundance: .; CDR3nt: TGTGCCTGGAGTCAGACTGAAGCTTTCTTT; CDR3aa: CAWSQTEAFF
len: 13; d_gene: TRBD1; v_gene: TRBV27; j_gene: TRBJ1-1; abundance: .; CDR3nt: TGTGCCAGCAGTTTACAGGGGGAGGGGCGAGCTTTCTTT; CDR3aa: CASSLQGEGRAFF
len: 8; d_gene: .; v_gene: TRBV7-9; j_gene: TRBJ2-3; abundance: .; CDR3nt: TGTGCCAGCAGCCCGGGTGTTTTT; CDR3aa: CASSPGVF
len: 12; d_gene: .; v_gene: TRBV11-2; j_gene: TRBJ1-2; abundance: .; CDR3nt: TGTGCCAGCAGCCAGCAGGGGAATGGCTACACCTTC; CDR3aa: CASSQQGNGYTF
len: 15; d_gene: .; v_gene: TRBV5-1; j_gene: TRBJ1-3; abundance: medium-sized; CDR3nt: TGCGCCAGCAGCCAGGACATTACCTCTGGAAACACCATATATTTT; CDR3aa: CASSQDITSGNTIYF
len: 16; d_gene: .; v_gene: TRBV2; j_gene: TRBJ1-5; abundance: .; CDR3nt: TGTGCCAGCAGTGATCAGGTCCCGGCGAGCAATCAGCCCCAGCATTTT; CDR3aa: CASSDQVPASNQPQHF
len: 16; d_gene: TRBD2; v_gene: TRBV9; j_gene: TRBJ2-7; abundance: .; CDR3nt: TGTGCCAGCAGCTTTGGTGCGGGCCCGGGAGGGGACGAGCAGTACTTC; CDR3aa: CASSFGAGPGGDEQYF
len: 13; d_gene: .; v_gene: TRBV3-1/TRBV3-2; j_gene: TRBJ1-6; abundance: .; CDR3nt: TGTGCCGCAGGGAAGGGAAATAATTCACCCCTCCACTTT; CDR3aa: CAAGKGNNSPLHF
len: 15; d_gene: .; v_gene: TRBV5-1; j_gene: TRBJ2-5; abundance: .; CDR3nt: TGCGCCAGCAGCCACGCGAATAGGGGGTCGGAGACCCAGTACTTC; CDR3aa: CASSHANRGSETQYF
len: 15; d_gene: .; v_gene: TRBV4-2; j_gene: TRBJ1-3; abundance: .; CDR3nt: TGTGCCAGCAGCCAAGAGGGGAATTCTGGAAACACCATATATTTT; CDR3aa: CASSQEGNSGNTIYF
len: 12; d_gene: .; v_gene: TRBV2; j_gene: TRBJ2-4; abundance: .; CDR3nt: TGTGCCAGCACCCGGGAAAGGGACATTCAGTACTTC; CDR3aa: CASTRERDIQYF
len: 16; d_gene: TRBD1; v_gene: TRBV18; j_gene: TRBJ2-7; abundance: .; CDR3nt: TGTGCCAGCTCACAACCGGGACAGGGGGCCTCCTACGAGCAGTACTTC; CDR3aa: CASSQPGQGASYEQYF
len: 13; d_gene: TRBD1; v_gene: TRBV30; j_gene: TRBJ1-5; abundance: .; CDR3nt: TGTGCCTGGAAGGACAGGGGTTATCAGCCCCAGCATTTT; CDR3aa: CAWKDRGYQPQHF
len: 16; d_gene: .; v_gene: TRBV5-6; j_gene: TRBJ1-2; abundance: .; CDR3nt: TGTGCCAGCAACACAATCCGACGGGGCAGGGATGATGGCTACACCTTC; CDR3aa: CASNTIRRGRDDGYTF
len: 15; d_gene: .; v_gene: TRBV5-4; j_gene: TRBJ1-6; abundance: .; CDR3nt: TGTGCCAGCAGCTTGGACAGGGCCTATAATTCACCCCTCCACTTT; CDR3aa: CASSLDRAYNSPLHF
len: 17; d_gene: .; v_gene: TRBV6-2/TRBV6-3; j_gene: TRBJ2-7; abundance: .; CDR3nt: TGTGCCAGCAGTTACTTGTGGGCCCGCGACGTTTCCTACGAGCAGTACTTC; CDR3aa: CASSYLWARDVSYEQYF
len: 12; d_gene: TRBD1; v_gene: TRBV7-2; j_gene: TRBJ1-4; abundance: .; CDR3nt: TGTGCCAGCAGTCCTGACAGGGCAAAACTGTTTTTT; CDR3aa: CASSPDRAKLFF